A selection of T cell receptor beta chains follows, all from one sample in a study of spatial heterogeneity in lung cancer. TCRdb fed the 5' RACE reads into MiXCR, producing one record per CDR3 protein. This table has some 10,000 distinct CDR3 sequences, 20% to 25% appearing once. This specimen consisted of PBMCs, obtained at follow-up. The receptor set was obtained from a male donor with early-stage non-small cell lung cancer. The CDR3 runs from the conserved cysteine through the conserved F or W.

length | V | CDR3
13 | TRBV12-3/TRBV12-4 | CASTRGDSYEQYF
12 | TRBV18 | CASSPPAGQAFF
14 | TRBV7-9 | CASSLTQSAETQYF
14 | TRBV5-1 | CASRPIGGNTEAFF
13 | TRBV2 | CASSWTGNTEAFF
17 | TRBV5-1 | CASSTPGQGSIQETQYF
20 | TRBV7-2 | CASSLYRGGLPRIKYNEQFF
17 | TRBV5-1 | CASSLIPVQGPNQPQHF
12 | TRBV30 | CAWSPVRGQAFF
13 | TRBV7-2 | CASSQNRGREQYF
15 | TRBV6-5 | CASSQTGTGNQPQHF
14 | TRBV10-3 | CAISESRIQETQYF
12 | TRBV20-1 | CSAKGGIGELFF
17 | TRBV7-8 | CASSYKRGGQGTDTQYF
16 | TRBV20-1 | CSARDPGQSGTDTQYF
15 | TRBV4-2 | CASSQVVGAPDTQYF
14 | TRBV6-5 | CASLLSLANTEAFF
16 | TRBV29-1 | CSVEYVGQGALDTQYF
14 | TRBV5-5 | CASSPKLGTRRIIF
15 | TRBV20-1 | CSARTGTGSYNEQFF
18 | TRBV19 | CASSTGQDYLLAKNIQYF
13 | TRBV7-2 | CASSSLAAGELFF
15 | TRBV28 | CASTPGLAVQETQYF
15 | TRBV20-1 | CSARDAAGRDLGYTF
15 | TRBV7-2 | CASSLDGYKEDEQYF
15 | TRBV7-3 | CASSRMSDGYNEQFF
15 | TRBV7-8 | CASGSRDTYQETQYF
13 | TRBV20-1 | CSASRGGDTEAFF
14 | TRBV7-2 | CASSLAGGRNIQYF
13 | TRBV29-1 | CSVDLGELKAQFF
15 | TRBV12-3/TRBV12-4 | CASRRGDRGNQPQHF
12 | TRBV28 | CASRINDSPLHF
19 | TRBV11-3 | CASSRRGGTAEPYTGELFF
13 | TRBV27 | CASNPTAGQTQYF
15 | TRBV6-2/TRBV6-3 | CASSRPGTGHQPQHF
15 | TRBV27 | CASSPGASYRETQYF
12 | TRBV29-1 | CSVPLATDTQYF
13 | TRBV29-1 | CSAGGPRSSAQYF
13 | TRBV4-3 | CASSQGVNYGYTF
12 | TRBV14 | CASSQGGSPLHF
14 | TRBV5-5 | CASSLGKGGQSQHF
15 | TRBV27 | CASSLGPSSLFGYTF
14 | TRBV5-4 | CASSEAGGYNEQFF
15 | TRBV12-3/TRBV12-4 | CASSLVRLSNNEQFF
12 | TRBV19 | CASSIAGNTQYF
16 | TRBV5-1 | CASSLAGSSYNSPLHF
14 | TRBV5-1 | CASSLARGSGKLFF